This TCR beta chain was identified in a study of cytomegalovirus exposure and HLA in healthy donors. General study points: Association of a missense DCLRE1C variant with TCR beta V- and J-gene trimming was reported in a later analysis. Fewer N-insertions than the approximately 700-donor mean were reportedly shown by an Asian-associated ancestry cluster in a later analysis.

All the people who gave samples were healthy bone marrow donors. Although they were nominally healthy when sampled, donors likely had unrecorded immune exposures. V was pared by 3 bases and J by 0 bases, with 9 bases between. Germline assignment: CDR1 MNHNS and CDR2 SASEGT. This CDR3 has 15 residues. Vbeta (60) and Jbeta (13) primers were used in the PCR. This table comes from immunoSEQ multiplex PCR, and its TCRdb copy is limited to in-frame clones, with some not included. The sample contains under 150,000 clones, 80% of which appear only once. Worth noting for this clone: The antigen is not known.

The rearrangement joins TRBV6-1 to TRBJ2-1, with a tentative D call TRBD1 (5 bases). The sequence came from a woman in her forties in good health and CMV-seronegative. Sequencing was performed on PBMCs. The CDR3 sequence: CASSDSQGSYNEQFF. CDR3 sequence (DNA): TGTGCCAGCAGTGATTCGCAGGGCTCCTACAATGAGCAGTTCTTC.